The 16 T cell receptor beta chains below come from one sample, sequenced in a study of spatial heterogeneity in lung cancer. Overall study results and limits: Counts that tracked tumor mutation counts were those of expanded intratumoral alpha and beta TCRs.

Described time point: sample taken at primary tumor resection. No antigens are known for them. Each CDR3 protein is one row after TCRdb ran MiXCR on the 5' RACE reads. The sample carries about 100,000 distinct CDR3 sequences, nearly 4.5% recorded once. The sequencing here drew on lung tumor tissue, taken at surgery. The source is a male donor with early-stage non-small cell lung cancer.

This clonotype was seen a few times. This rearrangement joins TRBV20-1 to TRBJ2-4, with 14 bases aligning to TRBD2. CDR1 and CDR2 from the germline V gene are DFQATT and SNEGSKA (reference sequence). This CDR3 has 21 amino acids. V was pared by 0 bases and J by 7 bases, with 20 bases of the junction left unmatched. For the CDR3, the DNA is TGCAGTGCTAGAGAGACCGTGGGACTAGCGGGAGTTCATACCCGCATGAACATTCAGTACTTC. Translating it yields CSARETVGLAGVHTRMNIQYF.

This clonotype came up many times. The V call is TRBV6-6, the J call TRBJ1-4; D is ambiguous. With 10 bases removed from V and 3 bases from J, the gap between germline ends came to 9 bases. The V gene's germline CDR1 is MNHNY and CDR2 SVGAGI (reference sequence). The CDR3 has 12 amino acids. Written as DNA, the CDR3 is TGTGCCACCCACGATCCTAATGAAAAACTGTTTTTT. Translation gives CATHDPNEKLFF.

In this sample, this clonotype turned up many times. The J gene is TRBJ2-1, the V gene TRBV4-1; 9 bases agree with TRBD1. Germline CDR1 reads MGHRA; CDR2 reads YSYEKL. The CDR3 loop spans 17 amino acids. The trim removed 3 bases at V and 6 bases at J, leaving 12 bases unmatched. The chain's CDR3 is CASSHNRDRASSNEQFF. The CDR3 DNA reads TGCGCCAGCAGCCACAATAGGGACAGGGCCAGTAGCAATGAGCAGTTCTTC.

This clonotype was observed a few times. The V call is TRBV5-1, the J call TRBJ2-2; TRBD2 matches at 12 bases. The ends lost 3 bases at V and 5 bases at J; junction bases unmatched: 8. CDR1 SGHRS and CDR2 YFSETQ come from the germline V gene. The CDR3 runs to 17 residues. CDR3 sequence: CASSSLGLAGATGELFF. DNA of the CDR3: TGCGCCAGCAGCTCTTTGGGACTAGCGGGTGCAACCGGGGAGCTGTTTTTT.

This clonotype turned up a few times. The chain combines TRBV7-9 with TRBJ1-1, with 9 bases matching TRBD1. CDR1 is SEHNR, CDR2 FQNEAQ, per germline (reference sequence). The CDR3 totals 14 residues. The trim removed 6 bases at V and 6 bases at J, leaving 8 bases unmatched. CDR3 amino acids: CASSPDRGEAEAFF. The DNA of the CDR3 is TGTGCCAGCAGTCCCGACAGGGGGGAGGCTGAAGCTTTCTTT.

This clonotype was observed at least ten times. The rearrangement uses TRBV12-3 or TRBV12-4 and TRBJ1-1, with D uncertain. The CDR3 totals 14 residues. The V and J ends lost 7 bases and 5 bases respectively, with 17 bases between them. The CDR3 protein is CASTQSSLGTEAFF. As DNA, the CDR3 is TGTGCCAGCACCCAAAGTTCCCTGGGGACTGAAGCTTTCTTT.

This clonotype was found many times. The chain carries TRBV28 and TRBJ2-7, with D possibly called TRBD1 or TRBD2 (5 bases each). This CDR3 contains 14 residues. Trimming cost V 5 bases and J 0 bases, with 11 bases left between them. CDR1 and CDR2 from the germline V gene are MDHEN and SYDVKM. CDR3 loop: CASSEGLVSYEQYF. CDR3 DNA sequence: TGTGCCAGCAGTGAGGGGTTGGTCTCCTACGAGCAGTACTTC.

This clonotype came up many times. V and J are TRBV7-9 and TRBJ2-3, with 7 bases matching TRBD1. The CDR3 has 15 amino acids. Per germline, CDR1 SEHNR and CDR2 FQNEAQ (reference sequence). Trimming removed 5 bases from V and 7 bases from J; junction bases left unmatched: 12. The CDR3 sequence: CASSPRDRQEHTQYF. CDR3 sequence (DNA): TGTGCCAGCAGCCCCCGGGACAGACAAGAACATACGCAGTATTTT.

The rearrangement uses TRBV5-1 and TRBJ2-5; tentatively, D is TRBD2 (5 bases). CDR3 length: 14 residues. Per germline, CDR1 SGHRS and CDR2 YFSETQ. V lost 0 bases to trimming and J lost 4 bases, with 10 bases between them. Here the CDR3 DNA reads TGCGCCAGCAGCTTGGAAACCCGGGGAGAGACCCAGTACTTC. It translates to CASSLETRGETQYF.

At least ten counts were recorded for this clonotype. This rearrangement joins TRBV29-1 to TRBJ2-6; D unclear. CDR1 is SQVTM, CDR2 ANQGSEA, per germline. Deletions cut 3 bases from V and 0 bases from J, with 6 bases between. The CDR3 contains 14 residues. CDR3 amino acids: CSVDWGSGANVLTF. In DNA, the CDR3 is TGCAGCGTTGATTGGGGCTCTGGGGCCAACGTCCTGACTTTC.

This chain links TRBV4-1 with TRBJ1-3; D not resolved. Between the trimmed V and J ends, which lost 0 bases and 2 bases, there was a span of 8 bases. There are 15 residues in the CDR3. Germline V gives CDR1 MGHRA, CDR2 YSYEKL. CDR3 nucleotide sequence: TGCGCCAGCAGCCAAGATCCCGGGGCTGGAAACACCATATATTTT. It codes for CASSQDPGAGNTIYF.

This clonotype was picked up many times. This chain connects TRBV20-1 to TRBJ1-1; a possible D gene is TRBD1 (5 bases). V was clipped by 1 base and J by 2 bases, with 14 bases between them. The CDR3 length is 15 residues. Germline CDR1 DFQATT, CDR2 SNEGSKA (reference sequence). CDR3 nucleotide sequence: TGCAGTGCTAGAGTGGGGGGGACGGTTAACACTGAAGCTTTCTTT. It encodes CSARVGGTVNTEAFF.

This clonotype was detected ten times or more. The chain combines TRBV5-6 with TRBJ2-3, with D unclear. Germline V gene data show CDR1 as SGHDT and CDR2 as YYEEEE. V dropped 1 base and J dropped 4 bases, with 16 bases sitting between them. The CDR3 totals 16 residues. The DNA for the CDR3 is TGTGCCAGCAGCTTGATGCTGCTCAATGGGGCAGATACGCAGTATTTT. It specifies CASSLMLLNGADTQYF.

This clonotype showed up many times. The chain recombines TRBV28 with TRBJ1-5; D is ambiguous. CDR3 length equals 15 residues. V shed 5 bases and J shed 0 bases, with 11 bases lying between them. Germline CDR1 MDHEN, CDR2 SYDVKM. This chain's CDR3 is CASSVWASSNQPQHF. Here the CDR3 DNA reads TGTGCCAGCAGTGTCTGGGCTAGTAGCAATCAGCCCCAGCATTTT.

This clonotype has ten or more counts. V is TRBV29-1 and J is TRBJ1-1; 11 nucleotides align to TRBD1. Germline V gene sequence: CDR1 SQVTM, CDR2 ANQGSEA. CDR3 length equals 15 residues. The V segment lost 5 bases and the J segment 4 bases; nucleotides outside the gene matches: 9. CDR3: CSVSRDRGGGTEAFF. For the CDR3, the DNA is TGCAGCGTTAGCCGGGACAGGGGGGGAGGCACTGAAGCTTTCTTT.

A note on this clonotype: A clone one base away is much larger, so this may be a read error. CDR3 sequence: CSASRDRGTSRYF. CDR3 in DNA: TGCAGTGCTTCCCGGGACAGGGGTACGTCGCGGTACTTC. The chain joins TRBV20-1 to TRBJ2-7; 10 bases match TRBD1. V trimming: 5 bases; J trimming: 12 bases; junction bases outside the gene matches: 13. Germline V gene data show CDR1 as DFQATT and CDR2 as SNEGSKA (reference sequence). This CDR3 comprises 13 residues.